One and the same sample provided the 17 T cell receptor beta chains below, sequenced in a study of T-cell memory formation after mild COVID-19. Each CDR3 protein gets one entry after TCRdb re-called the 5' RACE reads with MiXCR. The sample consists of tens of thousands of distinct CDR3 sequences, about 15% of them appearing once. Sequenced sample: PBMCs or a T cell subset sorted from them (not recorded which). The receptor source for this set is an adult woman who had mild COVID-19 (a few samples of this study predate the infection). Cell type and time point are not known.

This CDR3 is CASSLVQGLGEPQHF. The CDR3 DNA reads as TGTGCCAGCAGCTTGGTACAGGGCCTCGGTGAGCCCCAGCATTTT. The chain joins TRBV5-6 to TRBJ1-5, with TRBD1 as a possible D gene (6 bases). The germline CDR1 and CDR2 sequences are SGHDT and YYEEEE. The V gene lost 0 bases and the J gene lost 8 bases, with 15 bases spanning the gap. The CDR3 extends over 15 amino acids.

This sequence joins TRBV3-1 and TRBJ2-3; D is unclear. Germline CDR1 is LGHDT and CDR2 is YNNKEL (reference sequence). The germline V and J ends were trimmed by 4 bases and 3 bases, with 17 bases remaining between them. The CDR3 is 16 amino acids. The CDR3 loop is CASSPYWSEKTDTQYF. CDR3 nucleotide sequence: TGTGCCAGCAGCCCCTATTGGTCAGAGAAGACAGATACGCAGTATTTT.

V usage is TRBV15 and J usage is TRBJ2-6; D not certain. The CDR3 covers 17 residues. V dropped 1 base and J dropped 0 bases, with 10 bases sitting between them. The V gene's germline CDR1 is LNHNV and CDR2 YYDKDF (reference sequence). CDR3 amino acids: CATSRGFTVSGANVLTF. CDR3 DNA sequence: TGTGCCACCAGCAGAGGATTTACGGTCTCTGGGGCCAACGTCCTGACTTTC.

This clonotype occurred a few times. The V gene is TRBV7-8, the J gene TRBJ2-4; 7 positions match TRBD1. The CDR3 loop spans 17 amino acids. J was trimmed by 1 base and V by 2 bases; bases with no gene match: 8. Germline values: CDR1 SGHVS, CDR2 FQNEAQ. The DNA of the CDR3 is TGTGCCAGCAGCTTATACGTAGGCAGGGGGGCCAAAAACATTCAGTACTTC. Translated: CASSLYVGRGAKNIQYF. Filled out from reference TRBV7-8 and TRBJ2-4, the complete variable domain reads GAGVSQSPRYKVAKRGQDVALRCDPISGHVSLFWYQQALGQGPEFLTYFQNEAQLDKSGLPSDRFFAERPEGSVSTLKIQRTQQEDSAVYLCASSLYVGRGAKNIQYFGAGTRLSVL.

A few counts support this clonotype. The rearrangement links TRBV28 to TRBJ2-3, with 7 bases matching TRBD1. The germline gives CDR1 MDHEN, CDR2 SYDVKM. The CDR3 extends over 14 amino acids. V was pared by 8 bases and J by 1 base, with 6 bases of the junction left unmatched. CDR3 bases: TGTGCCAGCTTTGGGGACAGACGCACAGATACGCAGTATTTT. Residues: CASFGDRRTDTQYF.

The rearrangement uses TRBV5-4 and TRBJ1-1; 8 nucleotides match TRBD1. J gave up 2 bases and V 6 bases, and 15 bases lay outside the gene matches. The CDR3 sequence is 17 residues long. Germline V gene sequence: CDR1 SGHNT, CDR2 YYREEE (reference sequence). The CDR3 coding sequence is TGTGCCAGCAACGTCGGGACAGGCCTCGGAGGAAACACTGAAGCTTTCTTT. Its protein is CASNVGTGLGGNTEAFF.

This clonotype turned up a few times. This sequence joins TRBV12-3 or TRBV12-4 and TRBJ2-3; D might be TRBD1 (5 bases). Trimming pared 6 bases from V and 6 bases from J, leaving 13 bases between. The CDR3 is 13 residues long. CDR3 residues: CASSRLPGDTQYF. CDR3 bases: TGTGCCAGCAGCAGACTCCCAGGGGATACGCAGTATTTT.

This clonotype was counted only a few times. The chain is built from TRBV30 and TRBJ2-5; D uncertain. The CDR3 is made up of 14 amino acids. V dropped 1 base and J dropped 4 bases, with 13 bases sitting between them. Germline lookup yields CDR1 GTSNPN and CDR2 SVGIG (reference sequence). This CDR3 is CAWSGSDVVETQYF. CDR3 DNA sequence: TGTGCCTGGAGTGGGAGTGATGTCGTAGAGACCCAGTACTTC.

The sample holds a few counts of this clonotype. The chain joins TRBV4-2 to TRBJ2-7, with D tentatively TRBD2 (5 bases). The CDR3 contains 14 residues. CDR1 and CDR2 from the germline V gene are LGHNA and YNFKEQ. V lost 0 bases and J 4 bases, leaving 10 bases between the germline ends. CDR3 DNA sequence: TGTGCCAGCAGCCAAGAACGGGAACGTTACGAGCAGTACTTC. Translating it yields CASSQERERYEQYF.

This clonotype occurred many times. The chain has TRBV7-9 and TRBJ2-7, with TRBD2 identical over 7 bases. After removal of 4 bases from V and 5 bases from J, the junction contained 11 bases not matched to a gene. Germline values: CDR1 SEHNR, CDR2 FQNEAQ (reference sequence). The CDR3 is made up of 15 amino acids. This chain's CDR3 is CASSSKSVAGDEQYF. DNA of the CDR3: TGTGCCAGCAGCTCCAAGTCCGTGGCGGGGGACGAGCAGTACTTC. Looking up the rest from reference TRBV7-9 and TRBJ2-7 gives the full variable domain: DTGVSQNPRHKITKRGQNVTFRCDPISEHNRLYWYRQTLGQGPEFLTYFQNEAQLEKSRLLSDRFSAERPKGSFSTLEIQRTEQGDSAMYLCASSSKSVAGDEQYFGPGTRLTVT.

In this sample, this clonotype turned up a few times. The chain combines TRBV12-3 or TRBV12-4 with TRBJ1-2; D remains unclear. V was pared by 3 bases and J by 8 bases, with 16 bases between. This CDR3 region has 14 residues. The CDR3 nucleotides are TGTGCCAGCAGTTTCGGGATTCCGGGCGGCGGCTACACCTTC. Protein: CASSFGIPGGGYTF.

The chain carries TRBV7-6 and TRBJ1-6; 11 positions match TRBD1. Germline-derived CDR1 and CDR2 are SGHVS and FNYEAQ. The CDR3 has 14 residues. V dropped 5 bases and J dropped 9; count of bases not matched to a gene: 3. CDR3 loop: CASSQGTGGSPLHF. As DNA, the CDR3 is TGTGCCAGCAGCCAAGGGACAGGGGGTTCACCCCTCCACTTT.

The J gene is TRBJ2-7, the V gene TRBV6-5; the D is unclear. The ends were cut back, 10 bases at V and 0 bases at J, with 19 bases in the middle. Germline loops: CDR1 MNHEY, CDR2 SVGAGI. CDR3 size: 15 residues. CDR3 protein: CATTLSAYSSYEQYF. The DNA of the CDR3 is TGTGCCACCACCCTTTCGGCGTACAGCTCCTACGAGCAGTACTTC.

The chain combines TRBV12-3 or TRBV12-4 with TRBJ2-3; no firm D call. The CDR3 is 14 residues long. The V and J ends lost 1 base and 2 bases respectively, with 7 bases between them. CDR3: CASSLGGATDTQYF. As DNA, the CDR3 is TGTGCCAGCAGTTTAGGGGGTGCCACAGATACGCAGTATTTT.

This rearrangement joins TRBV7-9 to TRBJ2-5; possible D gene TRBD1, 6 bases. V lost 4 bases and J 7 bases, leaving 13 bases between the germline ends. Looked up from germline, CDR1 is SEHNR and CDR2 is FQNEAQ (reference sequence). The CDR3 is 13 residues long. The CDR3 here is CASSSHRVVTQYF. For the CDR3, the DNA is TGTGCCAGCAGCTCCCACAGGGTCGTGACCCAGTACTTC.

This clonotype was picked up one time. The chain combines TRBV6-1 with TRBJ2-3, with 11 bases fitting TRBD2. The CDR3 covers 16 residues. Losses at the gene ends were 4 bases for V and 0 bases for J; bases not matched to a gene: 3. The germline V gene encodes CDR1 MNHNS and CDR2 SASEGT. CDR3 region: CASSGLAGPSTDTQYF. The CDR3 nucleotides read TGTGCCAGCAGTGGACTAGCGGGGCCTAGCACAGATACGCAGTATTTT.

This clonotype occurred a few times. This CDR3 is CASSPARLNNEQFF. As DNA, the CDR3 is TGTGCCAGCAGCCCAGCCCGTCTAAACAATGAGCAGTTCTTC. The rearrangement uses TRBV7-9 and TRBJ2-1; D call uncertain. CDR1 and CDR2 from the germline V gene are SEHNR and FQNEAQ (reference sequence). Trimming cost V 5 bases and J 5 bases, with 13 bases left between them. The CDR3 sequence is 14 residues long.